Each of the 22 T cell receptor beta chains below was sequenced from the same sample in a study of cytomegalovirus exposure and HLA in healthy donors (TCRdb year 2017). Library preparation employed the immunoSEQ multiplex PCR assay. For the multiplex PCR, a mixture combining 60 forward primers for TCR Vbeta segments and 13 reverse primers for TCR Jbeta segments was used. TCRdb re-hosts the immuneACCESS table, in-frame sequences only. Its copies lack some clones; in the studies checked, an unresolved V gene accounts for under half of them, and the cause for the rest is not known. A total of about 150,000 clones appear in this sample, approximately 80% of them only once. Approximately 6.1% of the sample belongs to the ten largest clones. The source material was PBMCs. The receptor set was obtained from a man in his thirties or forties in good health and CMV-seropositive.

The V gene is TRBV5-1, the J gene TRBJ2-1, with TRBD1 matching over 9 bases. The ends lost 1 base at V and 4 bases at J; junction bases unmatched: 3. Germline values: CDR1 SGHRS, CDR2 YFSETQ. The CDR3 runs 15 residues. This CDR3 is CASSLRGQGYNEQFF. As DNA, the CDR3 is TGCGCCAGCAGCTTGAGGGGACAGGGATACAATGAGCAGTTCTTC.

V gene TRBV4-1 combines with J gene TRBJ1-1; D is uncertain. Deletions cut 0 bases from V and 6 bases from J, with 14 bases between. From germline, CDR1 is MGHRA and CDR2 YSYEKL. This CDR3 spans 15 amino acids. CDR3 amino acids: CASSQDLGGRAEAFF. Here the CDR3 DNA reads TGCGCCAGCAGCCAAGATTTAGGAGGGCGGGCTGAAGCTTTCTTT.

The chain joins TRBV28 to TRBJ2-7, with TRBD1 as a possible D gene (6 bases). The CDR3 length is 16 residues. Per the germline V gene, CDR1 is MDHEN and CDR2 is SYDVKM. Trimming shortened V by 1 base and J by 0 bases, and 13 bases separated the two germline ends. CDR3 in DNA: TGTGCCAGCAGTTTATTTAGCATACAGGGCTCCTACGAGCAGTACTTC. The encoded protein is CASSLFSIQGSYEQYF.

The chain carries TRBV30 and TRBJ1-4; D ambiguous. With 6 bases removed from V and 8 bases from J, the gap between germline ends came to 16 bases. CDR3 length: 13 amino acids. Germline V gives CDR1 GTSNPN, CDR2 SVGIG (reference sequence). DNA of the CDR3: TGTGCCTGCCATCGGGAACGGAGGGAAAAACTGTTTTTT. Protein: CACHRERREKLFF.

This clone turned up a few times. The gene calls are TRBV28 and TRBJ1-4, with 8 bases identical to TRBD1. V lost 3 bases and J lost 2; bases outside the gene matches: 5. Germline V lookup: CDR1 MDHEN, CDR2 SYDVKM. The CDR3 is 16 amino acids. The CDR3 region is CASSLTGEMTNEKLFF. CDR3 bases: TGTGCCAGCAGTTTGACAGGGGAGATGACTAATGAAAAACTGTTTTTT.

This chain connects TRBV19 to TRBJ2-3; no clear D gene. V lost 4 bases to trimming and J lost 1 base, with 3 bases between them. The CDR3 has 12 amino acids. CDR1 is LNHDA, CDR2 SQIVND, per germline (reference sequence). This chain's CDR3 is CASSTGTDTQYF. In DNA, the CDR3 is TGTGCCAGTAGTACCGGCACAGATACGCAGTATTTT.

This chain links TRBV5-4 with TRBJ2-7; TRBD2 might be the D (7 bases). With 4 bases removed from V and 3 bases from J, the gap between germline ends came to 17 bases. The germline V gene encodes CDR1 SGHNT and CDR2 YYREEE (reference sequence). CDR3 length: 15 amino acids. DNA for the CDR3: TGTGCCAGCAGCGCCTGGGCGGGGGCCTTCTACGAGCAGTACTTC. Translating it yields CASSAWAGAFYEQYF.

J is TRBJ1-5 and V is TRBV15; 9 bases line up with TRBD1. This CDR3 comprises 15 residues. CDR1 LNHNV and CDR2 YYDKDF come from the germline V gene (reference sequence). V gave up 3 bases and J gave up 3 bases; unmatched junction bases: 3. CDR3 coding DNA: TGTGCCACCAGCAGGCGACAGGGGGTCAATCAGCCCCAGCATTTT. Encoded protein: CATSRRQGVNQPQHF.

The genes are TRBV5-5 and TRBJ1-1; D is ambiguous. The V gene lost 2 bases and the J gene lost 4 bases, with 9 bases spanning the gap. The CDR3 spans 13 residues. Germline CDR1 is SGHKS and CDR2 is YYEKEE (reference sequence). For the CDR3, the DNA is TGTGCCAGCAGCTTATCATTGTCCACTGAAGCTTTCTTT. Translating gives CASSLSLSTEAFF.

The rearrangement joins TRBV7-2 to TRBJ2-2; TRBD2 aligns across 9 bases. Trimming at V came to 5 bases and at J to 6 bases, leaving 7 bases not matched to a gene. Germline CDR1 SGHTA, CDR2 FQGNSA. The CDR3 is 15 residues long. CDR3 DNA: TGTGCCAGCAGCCCGGTAGTAGCGGGGGCCGGGGAGCTGTTTTTT. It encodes CASSPVVAGAGELFF.

The CDR3 coding sequence is TGTGCCAGCAGTTCGGGACTCGAGAGCTCCTACGAGCAGTACTTC. This codes for CASSSGLESSYEQYF. The chain couples TRBV28 to TRBJ2-7, with a weak D call TRBD2 (6 bases). The CDR3 has 15 amino acids. V dropped 4 bases and J dropped 0 bases, with 13 bases sitting between them. The germline CDR1 and CDR2 sequences are MDHEN and SYDVKM. The full variable domain, completed using reference TRBV28 and TRBJ2-7, is DVKVTQSSRYLVKRTGEKVFLECVQDMDHENMFWYRQDPGLGLRLIYFSYDVKMKEKGDIPEGYSVSREKKERFSLILESASTNQTSMYLCASSSGLESSYEQYFGPGTRLTVT.

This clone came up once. CDR3 loop: CASSPPSLSYEQYF. The CDR3 DNA reads TGTGCCAGCAGCCCCCCCTCCTTATCCTACGAGCAGTACTTC. V is TRBV6-6 and J is TRBJ2-7; D is uncertain. The CDR3 extends over 14 amino acids. V lost 6 bases, J lost 1 base, and 13 bases lay in between. The germline V gene has CDR1 MNHNY and CDR2 SVGAGI (reference sequence).

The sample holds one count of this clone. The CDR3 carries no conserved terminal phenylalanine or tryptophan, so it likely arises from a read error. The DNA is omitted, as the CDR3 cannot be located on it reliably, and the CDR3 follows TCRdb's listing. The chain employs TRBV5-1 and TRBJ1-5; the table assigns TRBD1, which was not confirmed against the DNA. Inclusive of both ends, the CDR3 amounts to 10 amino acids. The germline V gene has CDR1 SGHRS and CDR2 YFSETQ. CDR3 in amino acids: CASSPPGPSG.

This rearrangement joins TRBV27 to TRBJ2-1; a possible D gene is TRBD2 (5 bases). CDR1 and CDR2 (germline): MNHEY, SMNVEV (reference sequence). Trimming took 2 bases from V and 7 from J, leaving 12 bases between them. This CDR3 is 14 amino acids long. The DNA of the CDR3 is TGTGCCAGCAGTTTAGGAGGCACCTTTAATGAGCAGTTCTTC. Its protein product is CASSLGGTFNEQFF.

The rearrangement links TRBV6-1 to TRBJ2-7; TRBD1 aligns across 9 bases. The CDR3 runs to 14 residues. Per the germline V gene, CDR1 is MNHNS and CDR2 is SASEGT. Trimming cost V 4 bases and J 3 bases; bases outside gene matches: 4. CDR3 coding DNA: TGTGCCAGCAGTGTCCGGGACAGGGTCTACGAGCAGTACTTC. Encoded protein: CASSVRDRVYEQYF.

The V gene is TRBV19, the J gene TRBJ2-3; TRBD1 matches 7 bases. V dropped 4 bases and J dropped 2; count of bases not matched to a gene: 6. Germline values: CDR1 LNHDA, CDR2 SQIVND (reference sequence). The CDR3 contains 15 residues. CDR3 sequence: CASSTRGNPTDTQYF. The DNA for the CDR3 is TGTGCCAGTAGTACCAGGGGGAACCCCACAGATACGCAGTATTTT.

CDR3 residues: CASSVWDRNTEAFF. The CDR3 DNA sequence: TGTGCCAGCAGCGTATGGGACAGGAACACTGAAGCTTTCTTT. This rearrangement joins TRBV9 to TRBJ1-1; 7 bases agree with TRBD1. The V and J ends lost 1 base and 1 base, in that order; junction bases with no gene match: 1. CDR3 length: 14 amino acids. CDR1 is SGDLS, CDR2 YYNGEE, per germline.

CDR3 protein: CASSLEGDRGHTIYF. The CDR3 DNA is TGCGCCAGCAGCTTGGAAGGGGACAGGGGTCACACCATATATTTT. The chain joins TRBV5-1 to TRBJ1-3; 10 positions match TRBD1. The CDR3 totals 15 residues. The ends lost 0 bases at V and 8 bases at J; junction bases unmatched: 5. CDR1 and CDR2 from the germline V gene are SGHRS and YFSETQ.

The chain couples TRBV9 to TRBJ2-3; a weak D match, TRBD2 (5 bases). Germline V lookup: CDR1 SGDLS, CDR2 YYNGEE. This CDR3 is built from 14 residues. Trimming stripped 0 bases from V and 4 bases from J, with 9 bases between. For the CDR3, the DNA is TGTGCCAGCAGCGTAGCTACGAGGGCAGATACGCAGTATTTT. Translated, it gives CASSVATRADTQYF. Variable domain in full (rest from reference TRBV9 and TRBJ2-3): DSGVTQTPKHLITATGQRVTLRCSPRSGDLSVYWYQQSLDQGLQFLIQYYNGEERAKGNILERFSAQQFPDLHSELNLSSLELGDSALYFCASSVATRADTQYFGPGTRLTVL.

Here the CDR3 DNA reads TGTGCCAGCAGCTTAAGCAGGGCTTCTAATGAAAAACTGTTTTTT. This sequence encodes CASSLSRASNEKLFF. The gene calls are TRBV7-2 and TRBJ1-4; possibly TRBD1 for D (5 bases). The V end was cut by 2 bases, the J end by 3 bases, with 10 bases between. This CDR3 is 15 amino acids long. Germline V gives CDR1 SGHTA, CDR2 FQGNSA.

CDR3 nucleotides: TGCGCCAGCAGCCCCACACCTGGGACAGGGATCGCTGAAGCTTTCTTT. Translation: CASSPTPGTGIAEAFF. The chain carries TRBV4-1 and TRBJ1-1, with 9 bases lining up with TRBD1. The CDR3 length is 16 residues. J gave up 6 bases and V 4 bases, and 12 bases lay outside the gene matches. Germline V gives CDR1 MGHRA, CDR2 YSYEKL.

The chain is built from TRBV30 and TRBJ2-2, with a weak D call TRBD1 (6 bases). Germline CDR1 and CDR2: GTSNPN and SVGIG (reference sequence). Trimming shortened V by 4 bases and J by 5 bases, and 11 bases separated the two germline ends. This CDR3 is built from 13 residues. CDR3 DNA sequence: TGTGCCTGGAAGTCACAGGGAACCGGGGAGCTGTTTTTT. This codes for CAWKSQGTGELFF.